This TCR beta chain is from a study of T cell changes during pregnancy in multiple sclerosis. The method was immunoSEQ multiplex PCR; TCRdb's version includes in-frame clones alone and lacks a portion of them. The repertoire holds about 28,000 clones, with approximately 92% as singletons. V was shortened by 5 bases and J by 7 bases, with 11 bases between the two germline ends. There are 12 residues in the CDR3. CDR1 MNHEY and CDR2 SVGAGI come from the germline V gene. The sequencing here drew on CD4+ T cells from peripheral blood mononuclear cells, taken in the second trimester of pregnancy. The chain links TRBV6-5 to TRBJ1-2; D is possibly TRBD1 (5 bases). The clonotype was recovered from a female donor with multiple sclerosis, enrolled in a pregnancy study. In nucleotides, the CDR3 is TGTGCCAGCAGTCACAGACAGTTTGGCTACACCTTC. Protein sequence: CASSHRQFGYTF.